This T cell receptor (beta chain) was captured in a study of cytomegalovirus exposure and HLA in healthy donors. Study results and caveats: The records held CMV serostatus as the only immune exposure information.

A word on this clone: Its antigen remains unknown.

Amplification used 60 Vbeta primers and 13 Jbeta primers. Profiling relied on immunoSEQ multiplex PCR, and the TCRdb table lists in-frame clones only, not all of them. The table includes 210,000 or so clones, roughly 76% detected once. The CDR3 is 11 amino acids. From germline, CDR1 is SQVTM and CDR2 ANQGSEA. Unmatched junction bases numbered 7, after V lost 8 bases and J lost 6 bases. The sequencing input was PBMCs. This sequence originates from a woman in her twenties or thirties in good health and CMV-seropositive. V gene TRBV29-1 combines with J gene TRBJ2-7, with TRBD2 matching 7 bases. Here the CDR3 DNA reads TGCAGCATTGTAGGGAGGGCCGAGCAGTACTTC. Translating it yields CSIVGRAEQYF.